Below, one T cell receptor beta chain is given with its context. Its antigen is currently not known. The input lacks base qualities; no much larger clone sits a single base away. The CDR3 regions of human TCRbeta chains were analyzed by immunosequencing. In the paper's pipeline: TCRs in the repertoires were matched against a reference library of SARS-CoV-2-specific TCRs that had been generated with the MIRA antigen-specificity platform. Breadth meant the fraction of unique TCRs that were SARS-CoV-2-associated, whereas depth meant the fraction of total T cells that were SARS-CoV-2-associated. Using the MIRA data, each spike-specific TCR was mapped to the spike region that the TCR reacts to and placed in a CD4 or CD8 class. Log10-transformed breadth and depth values were compared by one-way ANOVA with Sidak's multiple comparisons tests. Drawn from immuneACCESS, this table holds only the in-frame rearrangements with V and J called that TCRdb kept. Clones are partly lost; checked studies trace under half to an unresolved V gene and leave the rest unexplained. The V and J calls and clone size come from that table; D and trimming were worked out from the DNA. Present in this sample are around 160,000 clones, 92% of which were seen just once. Jointly, the top ten make up around 1% of the sample.

This entry comes from a study of T cell responses to AZD1222 COVID-19 vaccine (dated by TCRdb to about 2021). The study in broad terms: A total of 233 trial participants underwent TCR sequencing, of whom about 210 received two doses of AZD1222 and approximately 25 received two doses of the MenACWY control vaccine. Trial participants were enrolled into age subgroups of 18-55, 56-69 and 70-plus years, which contained 148, 28 and 57 TCR-sequenced participants, respectively. Beyond this particular receptor, the publication reports: Spike-specific TCR breadth and depth rose significantly after two AZD1222 doses compared with day 0 and with MenACWY recipients. Participants were mostly white British and included more females than males, and it was suggested by the authors that clonal diversity may have been underestimated. In the small 56-69-year group, the increase in depth fell short of significance, most likely because of low power. Because no day 14 peak-response samples were available, repertoires were characterized only after the peak T cell response. Only six AZD1222 recipients were SARS-CoV-2 seropositive at baseline, limiting conclusions about previously exposed vaccinees. Vaccine-associated CD4 TCRs spanned the whole spike protein, with dominant responses in regions 160-218 and 743-854. Nearly half of unique spike-specific TCRs reportedly recognized epitopes outside regions mutated in the B.1.351 and B.1.1.7 variants.

The time point label for this specimen denotes: about 28 days (+/-7) after the second vaccine dose. Because spike-specific TCR depth and breadth did not differ between the two schedules, AZD1222 recipients who got a second dose at roughly 4 weeks were pooled with those who got a second dose at roughly 12 weeks. Vaccinee samples came from UK trials COV001 and COV002, including a single-blind randomized controlled phase 2/3 trial of AZD1222 (ChAdOx1 nCoV-19) in healthy adults. Trial participant PBMC samples were collected at day 0 and day 28 after the second dose for TCRbeta chain sequencing. The receptor was derived from an adult who received the AZD1222 COVID-19 vaccine. Sequenced here: peripheral blood, sampled 28 days after the second AZD1222 dose.

The bases read TGTGCCAGCAGCTTAGGCAGTGGCTCTTACAATGAGCAGTTCTTC. It is translated as CASSLGSGSYNEQFF. This sequence uses TRBV7-6 and TRBJ2-1; the D gene identity is not certain. A distance of 11 bases separates the germline ends of V and J, which lose 1 base and 4 bases respectively. As encoded in the germline V gene, CDR1 is SGHVS while CDR2 is FNYEAQ. From the cysteine up to the phenylalanine, the CDR3 has a length of 15 residues. Of all the DNA, just the CDR3 is kept, 45 bases in frame from base 1. Joined to the reference TRBV7-6 and TRBJ2-1 proteins, this CDR3 gives the full variable domain: GAGVSQSPRYKVTKRGQDVALRCDPISGHVSLYWYRQALGQGPEFLTYFNYEAQQDKSGLPNDRFSAERPEGSISTLTIQRTEQRDSAMYRCASSLGSGSYNEQFFGPGTRLTVL.